The present TCR beta chain was sequenced within a study of OX40 agonist ivuxolimab in advanced cancers. With respect to the entire study: Ivuxolimab was an agonistic, fully human IgG2 monoclonal antibody directed against OX40 (CD134), a costimulatory receptor. Intravenous ivuxolimab was administered to patients every 2 weeks at six dose levels: 0.01, 0.1, 0.3, 1.5, 3 and 10 mg/kg. In the dose-escalation cohort, more than 80% of patients were male, and the mean age was around 65 years with a range of roughly 20 to 80. Partial responses occurred in three dose-escalation patients: two with cutaneous melanoma and one with hepatocellular carcinoma. Of the approximately 50 dose-escalation patients, hepatocellular carcinoma was present in some 19, melanoma in roughly 15, renal cell carcinoma in 9 and head and neck cancer in 9. Peripheral TCRbeta sequencing aimed to test whether ivuxolimab altered TCR sequence diversity and caused clonal T-cell expansion. The paper covers the monotherapy dose-escalation part of the phase I ivuxolimab trial, which included N of about 50 patients. Patients were allowed to have had prior anti-PD-1, anti-PD-L1 or anti-CTLA-4 therapy, and around 40% of the dose-escalation patients had previously received checkpoint inhibitors.

What the study reported, not specific to this receptor: Low levels of normalized T-cell clonal expansion were also seen in some nonresponding patients. The antigen specificity of the peripheral T cells that underwent clonal expansion was not determined. After ivuxolimab, CD8+ T cells had more expanded clones than CD4+ T cells on average. At doses of 0.1 to 3.0 mg/kg, clonal expansion of both CD4+ and CD8+ T cells in blood was seen between baseline and week 6. In partial responders in the 0.1-3.0 mg/kg groups, normalized peripheral clonal expansion was found to be among the lowest, especially among CD8+ T cells.

Comments on this clone: Its antigen specificity is not known. No base qualities exist here, and no much larger clone lies one base off it.

Genomic DNA was extracted from sorted cells for sequencing of the TCRbeta CDR3 region. The immunoSEQ Assay was used for sequencing of TCRbeta CDR3 regions. In TCRdb, the immuneACCESS table is reduced to in-frame sequences with V and J assigned. These tables do not hold every clone; where another copy was compared, an unresolved V gene accounts for under half, and the others remain unexplained. The sample profile shows about 36,000 clones; 60% to 80% of them were found once. 18% of the sample is taken by the ten largest. The trial excluded patients who had a history of autoimmune disease or who were on systemic immunosuppression. In every dose cohort, peripheral blood was drawn for TCR sequencing at baseline, cycle 4 day 1, and cycle 7 day 1. Samples were obtained from an open-label, multicenter, first-in-human phase I dose-escalation trial of ivuxolimab. Adults with locally advanced or metastatic melanoma, renal cell, hepatocellular, or head and neck squamous cell carcinoma were enrolled in the trial. Before TCR sequencing, CD4+ and CD8+ T cells were separately sorted from peripheral blood.

This sequence originates from an adult with an advanced solid tumor such as melanoma, head and neck, liver or kidney cancer. Sequenced material: CD4+ or CD8+ T cells sorted from blood, taken in a trial of the OX40 agonist ivuxolimab.

The CDR3 protein: CASSLASGVQETQYF. The bases read TGCGCCAGCAGCTTGGCCAGCGGGGTTCAAGAGACCCAGTACTTC. Rearrangement joined TRBV5-1 to TRBJ2-5; the junction holds 7 bases that match TRBD2. CDR1 and CDR2 were assigned from the germline V gene as SGHRS and YFSETQ. From its cysteine to its phenylalanine, the CDR3 spans 15 amino acids. Only CDR3 DNA remains: 45 bases, in frame from the first base. V is trimmed back by 0 bases and J by 2 bases, and the junction contains 4 bases that no gene match accounts for.